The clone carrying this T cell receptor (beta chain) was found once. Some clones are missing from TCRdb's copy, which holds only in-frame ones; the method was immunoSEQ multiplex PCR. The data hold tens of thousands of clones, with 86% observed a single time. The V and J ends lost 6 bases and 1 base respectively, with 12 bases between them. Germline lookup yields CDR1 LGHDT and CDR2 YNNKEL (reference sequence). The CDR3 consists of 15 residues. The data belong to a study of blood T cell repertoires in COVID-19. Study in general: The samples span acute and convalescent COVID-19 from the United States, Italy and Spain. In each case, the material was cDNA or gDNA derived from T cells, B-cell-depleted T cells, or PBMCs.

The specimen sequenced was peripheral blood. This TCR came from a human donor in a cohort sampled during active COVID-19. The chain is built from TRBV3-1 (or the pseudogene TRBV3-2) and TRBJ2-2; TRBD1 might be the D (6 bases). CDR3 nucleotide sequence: TGTGCCAGCAGACTTGACAGGCGGAACACCGGGGAGCTGTTTTTT. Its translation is CASRLDRRNTGELFF.